These T cell receptor beta chains were read from a single sample in a study of blood T cell repertoires in COVID-19. The table came from immunoSEQ multiplex PCR; TCRdb's copy has only in-frame clones and leaves some out. The sample consists of fewer than 95,000 clones, 74% of them appearing once. Sequencing was done on a sample of peripheral blood. These receptor sequences come from a man in his sixties or seventies with COVID-19, enrolled during active disease. The CDR3 runs from the conserved cysteine through the conserved F or W. Fields, in order: J gene, clone size, D gene, V gene, CDR3 DNA, CDR3 protein. D genes are given only for firm matches. Clone size is shown for a subset of rows, as once, few, many or a class of expanded clone.

TRBJ2-7,-,TRBD2,TRBV5-1,TGCGCCAGCCGAGCGGGGACTAGCCCCGAGCAGTACTTC,CASRAGTSPEQYF
TRBJ2-6,-,-,TRBV30,TGTGCCTGGTCCACAGGAGCCCTTGGGGCCAACGTCCTGACTTTC,CAWSTGALGANVLTF
TRBJ2-6,-,TRBD1,TRBV3-1/TRBV3-2,TGTGCCAGCAGCCAAGAGCCCAACCCGACAGGGATCCTCCTGGGGGCCAACGTCCTGACTTTC,CASSQEPNPTGILLGANVLTF
TRBJ1-1,-,-,TRBV6-2/TRBV6-3,TGTGCCAGCAGCGAAAGGGGACTCGAAGCTTTCTTT,CASSERGLEAFF
TRBJ2-3,-,-,TRBV28,TGTGCCAGCAGTAGCTACACAGATACGCAGTATTTT,CASSSYTDTQYF
TRBJ1-2,-,-,TRBV6-2/TRBV6-3,TGTGCCAGCAGCTCCGCCGGAGGGAACTATGGCTACACCTTC,CASSSAGGNYGYTF
TRBJ1-5,-,-,TRBV9,TGTGCCAGCAGCGTAGGGGGGGTTCAGCCCCAGCATTTT,CASSVGGVQPQHF
TRBJ2-7,-,-,TRBV9,TGTGCCAGCAGCGTCCTACCCGGGGCGGGATCCTACGAGCAGTACTTC,CASSVLPGAGSYEQYF
TRBJ2-7,-,-,TRBV9,TGTGCCAGCAGCGTAGACGGGTTCGGCGAGCAGTACTTC,CASSVDGFGEQYF
TRBJ2-3,-,-,TRBV29-1,TGCAGCGTTGGGACGGGAGTCGTCCATACGCAGTATTTT,CSVGTGVVHTQYF
TRBJ2-7,-,TRBD2,TRBV29-1,TGCAGCGTTGTTTCTCCTAGCGGGAGGGCCTCGTACGAGCAGTACTTC,CSVVSPSGRASYEQYF
TRBJ2-6,-,-,TRBV19,TGTGCCAGTACAATGGGCCGGGGGGCCAACGTCCTGACTTTC,CASTMGRGANVLTF
TRBJ2-1,-,TRBD2,TRBV15,TGTGCCACCAGCAGAGAGCTTCTCGGGACTAGCGGGAATCCCTCCTACAATGAGCAGTTCTTC,CATSRELLGTSGNPSYNEQFF
TRBJ1-2,-,TRBD1,TRBV5-5,TGTGCCAGCAGTTATGACAGGGGCTATGGCTACACCTTC,CASSYDRGYGYTF
TRBJ2-7,-,TRBD1,TRBV19,TGTGCCAGTAGTCTTAGGACAGGAGAATCCTACGAGCAGTACTTC,CASSLRTGESYEQYF
TRBJ1-5,-,-,TRBV4-1,TGCGCCAGCAGCGATACAGGGACTCAGCCCCAGCATTTT,CASSDTGTQPQHF
TRBJ2-1,-,TRBD2,TRBV5-1,TGCGCCAGCAGCCTCGGACTAGCGGACCTTGGTAGGCAGTTCTTC,CASSLGLADLGRQFF
TRBJ1-3,-,-,TRBV27,TGTGCCAGCAGTTCGCGGTATATCCGGGATGGGAATGGAAACACCATATATTTT,CASSSRYIRDGNGNTIYF
TRBJ1-5,-,TRBD1,TRBV7-2,TGTGCCAGCAGCTCGGACAGGGTGTATCAGCCCCAGCATTTT,CASSSDRVYQPQHF
TRBJ2-6,-,TRBD2,TRBV18,TGTGCCAGCTCACCGTCGAGCGGGAGGGCTGGGGCCAACGTCCTGACTTTC,CASSPSSGRAGANVLTF
TRBJ2-2,-,-,TRBV7-2,TGTGCCAGCAGCTTAGTGAAGCTCAGGTGGAACACCGGGGAGCTGTTTTTT,CASSLVKLRWNTGELFF
TRBJ1-5,once,-,TRBV6-5,TGTGCCAGCAGTTACTCGATCGGGGACAAAGGTGGCCAGCATTTT,CASSYSIGDKGGQHF
TRBJ1-5,once,-,TRBV2,TGTGCCAGCAGTCCCGGGACATTTCCGCCCCAGCATTTT,CASSPGTFPPQHF
TRBJ2-1,large,TRBD2,TRBV28,TGTGCCAGCAGTCCGTCCAGAGGGCGGGAGGGATCTGATGAGCAGTTCTTC,CASSPSRGREGSDEQFF
TRBJ2-3,-,TRBD2,TRBV6-2/TRBV6-3,TGTGCCAGCAGTTACTCCCCCGCGGGGGAGGTGCTTAGCACAGATACGCAGTATTTT,CASSYSPAGEVLSTDTQYF
TRBJ2-5,few,TRBD2,TRBV11-2,TGTGCCAGCAGCTTCGGGCTAGCGGGAACACTCACCCAAGAGACCCAGTACTTC,CASSFGLAGTLTQETQYF
TRBJ2-2,once,-,TRBV5-1,TGCGCCAGCGGCGAACAAGGGGGATACACCGGGGAGCTGTTTTTT,CASGEQGGYTGELFF
TRBJ2-3,-,TRBD2,TRBV5-6,TGTGCCAGCAGCTTGGGCGGGAGGCTTACAGATACGCAGTATTTT,CASSLGGRLTDTQYF
TRBJ2-7,-,TRBD2,TRBV7-6,TGTGCCAGCAGCTTATTACTAGCGGGAGGACCACTTTACGAGCAGTACTTC,CASSLLLAGGPLYEQYF
TRBJ2-5,-,TRBD1,TRBV9,TGTGCCAGCAGCCCAACAGGGGGCAGGGAGACCCAGTACTTC,CASSPTGGRETQYF
TRBJ1-6,-,TRBD1,TRBV30,TGTGCCTGGACGGCAGGGGGCTATAATTCACCCCTCCACTTT,CAWTAGGYNSPLHF
TRBJ1-2,-,-,TRBV9,TGTGCCAGCAGCCCGAGGGGGGGCTACTATGGCTACACCTTC,CASSPRGGYYGYTF
TRBJ1-5,many,-,TRBV11-2,TGTGCCAGCAGCTTCGGTGTCAATCAGCCCCAGCATTTT,CASSFGVNQPQHF
TRBJ1-5,-,-,TRBV7-2,TGTGCCAGCAGCTTACTGAGTAATCAGCCCCAGCATTTT,CASSLLSNQPQHF
TRBJ2-7,-,TRBD1,TRBV2,TGTGCCAGCAGTGAGAACCGGGACAGCTACGAGCAGTACTTC,CASSENRDSYEQYF
TRBJ1-2,once,-,TRBV19,TGTGCCAGTCTGACTGCGGCCTATGGCTACACCTTC,CASLTAAYGYTF
TRBJ2-1,once,-,TRBV19,TGTGCCAGTAGTATAATTGCGGGACAGATATACAATGAGCAGTTCTTC,CASSIIAGQIYNEQFF
TRBJ2-7,-,-,TRBV10-3,TGTGCCATCAGTGAGGTGCGGAGAGCCCTCATTCCCTACGAGCAGTACTTC,CAISEVRRALIPYEQYF
TRBJ1-1,few,-,TRBV18,TGTGCCAGCTCATCGTCGGGGATCAACACTGAAGCTTTCTTT,CASSSSGINTEAFF
TRBJ2-1,few,TRBD2,TRBV10-3,TGTGCCATCAGTGACTTTACTAGCGGGATTGTCGATGAGCAGTTCTTC,CAISDFTSGIVDEQFF
TRBJ1-1,-,TRBD1,TRBV12-3/TRBV12-4,TGTGCCAGCAGTTCCGGACAGGCCACTGAAGCTTTCTTT,CASSSGQATEAFF
TRBJ1-2,-,TRBD1,TRBV4-2,TGTGCCAGCAGCCAAGGGACAGGGGGCTCTGAGGATGGCTACACCTTC,CASSQGTGGSEDGYTF
TRBJ1-5,-,-,TRBV7-2,TGTGCCAGCAGCTTAACGGGTCAGAATCAGCCCCAGCATTTT,CASSLTGQNQPQHF
TRBJ1-2,-,TRBD1,TRBV7-9,TGTGCCAGCAGCTCAGGGGGATTCTATGGCTACACCTTC,CASSSGGFYGYTF
TRBJ2-1,-,TRBD2,TRBV7-8,TGTGCCAGCAGCTGGGGACTACCCACCTACAATGAGCAGTTCTTC,CASSWGLPTYNEQFF
TRBJ1-1,-,-,TRBV29-1,TGCAGCGTTGAAGGCGGATGGGAAGCTTTCTTT,CSVEGGWEAFF